This T cell receptor (beta chain) was documented in a study of T cells after yellow fever vaccination. General study points: After the booster, nearly 98% of CD4 and about 90% of CD8 primary-response clones were re-detected.

Making TCR cDNA involved 5'RACE template switching, which added UMIs and a universal primer site. TCRdb redid the calling of the 5' RACE reads with MiXCR, one entry per CDR3 protein. Here the sample spans hundreds of thousands of distinct CDR3 sequences, 9% to 15% being singletons. CDR1 KGHSH and CDR2 LQKENI come from the germline V gene. Deletions cut 5 bases from V and 3 bases from J, with 14 bases between. The CDR3 totals 14 residues. This clonotype was seen only a few times. The antigen is unknown. The receptor was isolated from a man under 40 who received the YFV17D yellow fever vaccine. The input for sequencing was PBMCs, taken on the day of the yellow fever booster vaccination. The V call is TRBV18, the J call TRBJ2-7; D may be TRBD1 (5 bases). CDR3 nucleotide sequence: TGTGCCAGCTCATTTAGGGGCGCTGACTACGAGCAGTACTTC. Its translation: CASSFRGADYEQYF.